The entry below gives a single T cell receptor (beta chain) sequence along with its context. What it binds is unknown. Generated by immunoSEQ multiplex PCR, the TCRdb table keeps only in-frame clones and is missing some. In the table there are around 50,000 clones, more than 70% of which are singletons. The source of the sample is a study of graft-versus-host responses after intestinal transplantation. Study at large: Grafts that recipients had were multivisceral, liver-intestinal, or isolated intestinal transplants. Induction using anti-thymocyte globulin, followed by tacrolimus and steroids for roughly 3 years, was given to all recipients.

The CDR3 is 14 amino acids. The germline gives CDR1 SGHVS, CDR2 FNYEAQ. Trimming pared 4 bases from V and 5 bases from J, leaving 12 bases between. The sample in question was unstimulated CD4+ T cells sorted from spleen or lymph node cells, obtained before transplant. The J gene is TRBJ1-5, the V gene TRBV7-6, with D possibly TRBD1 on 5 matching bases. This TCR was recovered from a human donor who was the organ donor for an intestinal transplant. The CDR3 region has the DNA TGTGCCAGCAGCTCGATGGCGGGGGATCAGCCCCAGCATTTT. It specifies CASSSMAGDQPQHF.